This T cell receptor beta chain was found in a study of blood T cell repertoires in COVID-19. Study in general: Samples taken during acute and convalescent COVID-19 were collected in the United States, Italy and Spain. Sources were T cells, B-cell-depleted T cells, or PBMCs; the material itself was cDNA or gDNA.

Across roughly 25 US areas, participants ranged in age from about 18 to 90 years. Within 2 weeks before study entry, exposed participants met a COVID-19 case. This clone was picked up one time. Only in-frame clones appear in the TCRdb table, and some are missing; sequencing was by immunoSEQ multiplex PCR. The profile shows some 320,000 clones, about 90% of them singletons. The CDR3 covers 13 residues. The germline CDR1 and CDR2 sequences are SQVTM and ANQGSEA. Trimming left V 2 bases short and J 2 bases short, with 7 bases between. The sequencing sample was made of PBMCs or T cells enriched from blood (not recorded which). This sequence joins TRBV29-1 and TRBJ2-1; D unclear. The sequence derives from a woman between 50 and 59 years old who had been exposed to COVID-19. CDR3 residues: CSVETDPYNEQFF. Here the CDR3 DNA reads TGCAGCGTTGAAACAGATCCCTACAATGAGCAGTTCTTC.